The 3 T cell receptor beta chains given below trace back to one sample, sequenced in a study of CD8+ T cells in alopecia areata. After isolation, RNA underwent reverse transcription to generate cDNA as the sequencing template. Assay: immunoSEQ multiplex PCR; the TCRdb copy retains only in-frame clones and omits some. The table includes 100,000 to 120,000 clones, roughly 55% detected once. Sequencing was done on a sample of NKG2D-low CD8+ T cells sorted from blood. The receptors come from a human donor with alopecia areata.

The genes are TRBV23-1 and TRBJ2-3; D not resolved. TRBV23-1 is assigned to the ORF class and has an uncertain function. The CDR3 runs to 12 residues. The germline V and J ends were trimmed by 3 bases and 6 bases, with 7 bases remaining between them. CDR3 residues: CASSHYGDTQYF. As DNA, the CDR3 is TGCGCCAGCAGTCATTATGGGGATACGCAGTATTTT.

The chain uses TRBV19 and TRBJ2-1; weak D call: TRBD1 (6 bases). Germline V gives CDR1 LNHDA, CDR2 SQIVND (reference sequence). The CDR3 runs 14 residues. V dropped 8 bases and J dropped 7 bases, with 18 bases sitting between them. The CDR3 DNA sequence: TGTGCCAGTTCACTAGAGGGGGTTTGGAATGAGCAGTTCTTC. This translates into CASSLEGVWNEQFF.

This chain connects TRBV27 to TRBJ2-7; D is uncertain. Germline values: CDR1 MNHEY, CDR2 SMNVEV (reference sequence). The CDR3 covers 14 residues. Between the trimmed V and J ends, which lost 1 base and 0 bases, there was a span of 7 bases. The CDR3 sequence: CASSLLGNSYEQYF. DNA of the CDR3: TGTGCCAGCAGTTTATTAGGGAACTCCTACGAGCAGTACTTC.